Sequencing of this T cell receptor beta chain was carried out in a study of beta chain features in type 1 diabetes. Study in general: Regarding age, gender and cell yields, patients proved similar to healthy donors.

Expressed TCRB transcripts were sequenced, since all the RNA that had been isolated was reverse transcribed. Measured with immunoSEQ multiplex PCR; TCRdb has only the in-frame clones, and not every one. The data show about 370,000 clones, roughly 9.8% seen once. Points from the study as a whole: High-TCR-expressing cells could be over-represented by cDNA sequencing. Moderate but significant shortening of TCRB CDR3s was recorded in all four CD4+ subsets from Type 1 diabetes patients.

In the case of this clone: Its antigen is currently unknown.

Sequenced material: central memory CD4+ T cells from blood. This TCR came from a young man with type 1 diabetes.

In nucleotides, the CDR3 is TGTGCCAGCAGCCAAGGGGGGACTAGCACAGATACGCAGTATTTT. This encodes CASSQGGTSTDTQYF. The chain recombines TRBV11-3 with TRBJ2-3; D tentatively fits TRBD1 or TRBD2 (6 bases each). This CDR3 has 15 amino acids. Trimming took 5 bases from V and 0 from J, leaving 12 bases between them. Germline assignment: CDR1 SGHNT and CDR2 YENEEA.